This T cell receptor beta chain was sequenced for a study of blood T cell repertoires in COVID-19 (dated by TCRdb to 2018 to 2020). General notes on the study: Samples from collaborators originated in the United States, Italy and Spain and spanned both the acute and convalescent phases of COVID-19. The prospective study material was composed of cDNA or gDNA derived from T cells, B-cell-depleted T cells, or PBMCs. Samples were obtained from the ongoing ImmuneRACE study (first 160 participants) and from over 1,000 subjects provided by 6 global collaborators. Where HLA class I and class II types were available, the types were taken from metadata supplied by the sample provider, not from assay-based typing. Deeply sampled blood TCRbeta repertoires from subjects exposed to, actively infected with, or recovered from COVID-19 were included in the dataset. Sample metadata almost always included a de-identified subject ID, COVID-19 status, age in years and sex. A freely available public database, intended as a resource for researchers studying the immune response to SARS-CoV-2, is where the repertoires were released. Results the study describes overall, beyond this receptor: The quantity of clinical and demographic metadata differed by source and by participant and was supplied without curation.

Each collaborating institution followed its own protocols to collect whole blood in K2EDTA tubes. For TCRbeta analysis, collaborators shipped samples in one of three forms: frozen whole blood, isolated PBMCs, or DNA extracted from either of those sample types. Regarding this clone: Its antigen is not yet known. No much larger clone is present one base from it, and per-base qualities are unavailable.

TCRbeta CDR3 regions were amplified from genomic DNA by means of the immunoSEQ Assay, a bias-controlled multiplex PCR. The paper's processing steps were these. Within the assay, amplification of reference gene primers was used to estimate how many nucleated cells each sample contained. To quantify the absolute abundance of each unique TCRbeta CDR3 rearrangement, sequence reads were collapsed and filtered. Productive Simpson clonality was computed per sample as the square root of Simpson's diversity index over productive rearrangements. Held by TCRdb, this immuneACCESS table contains in-frame sequences only and omits some clones. Under half of the omission traces to an unresolved V gene where checked; the cause of the rest is unknown. V, J and clone size were drawn from that table, and D and trimming were deduced from the DNA. The sample yields around 140,000 clones; about 80% were counted once. Jointly, the top ten make up 3% to 5% of the sample.

Taken from the germline V gene, the CDR1 and CDR2 loops are KGHSH and LQKENI. The CDR3 goes from the cysteine to the phenylalanine over 15 residues. CDR3 DNA is the only sequence kept; it has 45 bases, read in frame from the first base. After removal of 6 bases from V and 3 bases from J, the junction retains 6 bases not matched to a gene. Sequences were obtained from peripheral blood. This receptor chain uses TRBV18 and TRBJ2-7, with 12 junctional bases fitting TRBD1. The sequence came from a woman aged 55 to 70 with acute or convalescent COVID-19. The encoded CDR3 is CASSPGQGAFYEQYF. The nucleotide sequence is TGTGCCAGCTCCCCGGGACAGGGGGCGTTCTACGAGCAGTACTTC.